The next 3 T cell receptor beta chains were all read from a single sample in a study of blood T cell repertoires in COVID-19. Generated by immunoSEQ multiplex PCR, the TCRdb table keeps only in-frame clones and is missing some. The top ten clones hold approximately 1.5% of a sample with 410,000 or so clones, 70% to 90% of them seen once. What was sequenced was peripheral blood. The source of these receptors is a woman in her thirties or forties with COVID-19, enrolled during active disease.

The CDR3 nucleotides read TGTGCCAGCAACACACGCACTGAAGCTTTCTTT. It is translated as CASNTRTEAFF. The chain links TRBV2 to TRBJ1-1; D not certain. The CDR3 is made up of 11 amino acids. CDR1 and CDR2 (germline): SNHLY, FYNNEI. Between the trimmed V and J ends, which lost 7 bases and 4 bases, there was a span of 7 bases. Together with reference TRBV2 and TRBJ1-1, the CDR3 gives the full variable domain: EPEVTQTPSHQVTQMGQEVILRCVPISNHLYFYWYRQILGQKVEFLVSFYNNEISEKSEIFDDQFSVERPDGSNFTLKIRSTKLEDSAMYFCASNTRTEAFFGQGTRLTVV.

The V and J genes are TRBV28 and TRBJ1-2, with D possibly being TRBD1 (5 bases). CDR3 size: 13 residues. The V end was cut by 2 bases, the J end by 3 bases, with 7 bases between. Germline values: CDR1 MDHEN, CDR2 SYDVKM. CDR3 in amino acids: CASSLPTDYGYTF. CDR3 nucleotides: TGTGCCAGCAGTTTACCGACAGACTATGGCTACACCTTC.

V usage is TRBV5-1 and J usage is TRBJ2-5; possible D gene TRBD2, 6 bases. There are 13 residues in the CDR3. Germline V gene lookup returns CDR1 SGHRS and CDR2 YFSETQ. The V end was cut by 6 bases, the J end by 4 bases, with 13 bases between. CDR3 in DNA: TGCGCCAGCAATCGTCAGGAGGGAGAGACCCAGTACTTC. This encodes CASNRQEGETQYF.